One T cell receptor (beta chain) is described in this entry. The antigen is unknown. Germline V gene data show CDR1 as SEHNR and CDR2 as FQNEAQ (reference sequence). The CDR3 loop spans 14 amino acids. Trimming cost V 5 bases and J 5 bases, with 16 bases left between them. The sample originates from a study of CD8 T cells in ankylosing spondylitis. Study observations and caveats: In peripheral blood, disease-linked CD8+ clones occurred at relatively low frequencies. Eight or nine highly homologous variants formed a TCR beta motif that appeared characteristic of ankylosing spondylitis blood.

Quantitative barcoded 5'-RACE was used to prepare TCR beta libraries. MiXCR was run by TCRdb on the 5' RACE reads, yielding one entry per CDR3 protein. The data hold approximately 340,000 distinct CDR3 sequences, with 14% to 15% observed a single time. The sample was blood, either unsorted or a sorted T cell fraction (not recorded which). J is TRBJ2-7 and V is TRBV7-9, with D possibly TRBD1 on 7 matching bases. The origin of this receptor is a male donor with ankylosing spondylitis or in good health (not recorded which). CDR3 in amino acids: CASSLQGTPNEQYF. The CDR3 coding sequence is TGTGCCAGCAGCCTACAGGGGACTCCCAACGAGCAGTACTTC.